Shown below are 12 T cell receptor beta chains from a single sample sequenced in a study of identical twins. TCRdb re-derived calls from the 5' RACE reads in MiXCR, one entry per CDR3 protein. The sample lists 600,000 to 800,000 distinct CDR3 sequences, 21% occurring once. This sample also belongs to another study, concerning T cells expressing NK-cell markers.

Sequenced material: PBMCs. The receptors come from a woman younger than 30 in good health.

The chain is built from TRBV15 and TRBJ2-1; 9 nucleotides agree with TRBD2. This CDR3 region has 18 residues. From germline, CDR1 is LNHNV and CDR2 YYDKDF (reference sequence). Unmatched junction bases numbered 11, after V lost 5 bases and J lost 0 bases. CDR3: CATSVRYVAGDSYNEQFF. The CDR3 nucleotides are TGTGCCACCAGCGTCCGATATGTAGCGGGAGACTCCTACAATGAGCAGTTCTTC.

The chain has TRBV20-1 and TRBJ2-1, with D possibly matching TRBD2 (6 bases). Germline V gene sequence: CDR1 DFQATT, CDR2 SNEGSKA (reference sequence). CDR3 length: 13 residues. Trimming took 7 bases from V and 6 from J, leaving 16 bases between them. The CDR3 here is CSVLARPRNEQFF. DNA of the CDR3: TGCAGTGTCCTAGCGCGACCCCGCAATGAGCAGTTCTTC.

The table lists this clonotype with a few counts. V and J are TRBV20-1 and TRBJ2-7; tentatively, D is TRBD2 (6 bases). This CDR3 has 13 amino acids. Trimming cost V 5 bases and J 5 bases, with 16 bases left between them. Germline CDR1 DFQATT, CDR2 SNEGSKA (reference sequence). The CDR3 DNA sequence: TGCAGTGCTGGGGGACTCCCCCGGCACGAGCAGTACTTC. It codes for CSAGGLPRHEQYF.

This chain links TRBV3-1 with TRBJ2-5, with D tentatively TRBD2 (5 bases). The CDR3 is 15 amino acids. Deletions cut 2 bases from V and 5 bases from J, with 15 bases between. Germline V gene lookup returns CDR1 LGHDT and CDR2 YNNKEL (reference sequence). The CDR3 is CASSQFPNGEETQYF. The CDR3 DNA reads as TGTGCCAGCAGCCAATTCCCGAACGGGGAGGAGACCCAGTACTTC.

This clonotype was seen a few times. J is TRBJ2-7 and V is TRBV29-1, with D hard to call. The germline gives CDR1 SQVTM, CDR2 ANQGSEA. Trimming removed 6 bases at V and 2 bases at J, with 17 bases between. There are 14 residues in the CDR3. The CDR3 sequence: CSVSGNGRTYEQYF. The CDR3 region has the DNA TGCAGCGTCTCAGGTAACGGGCGGACCTACGAGCAGTACTTC.

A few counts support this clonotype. This chain's CDR3 is CASSPVGQMNIGNYGYTF. The CDR3 coding sequence is TGTGCCAGCAGCCCTGTCGGGCAGATGAATATCGGAAACTATGGCTACACCTTC. The chain recombines TRBV6-2 or TRBV6-3 with TRBJ1-2; D is undetermined. The CDR3 length is 18 residues. The V and J ends lost 6 bases and 2 bases respectively, with 25 bases between them. The germline gives CDR1 MNHEY, CDR2 SVGEGT.

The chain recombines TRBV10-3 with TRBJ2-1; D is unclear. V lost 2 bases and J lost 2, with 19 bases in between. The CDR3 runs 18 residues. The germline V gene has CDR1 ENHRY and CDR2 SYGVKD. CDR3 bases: TGTGCCATCAGTGAGCCGTACTCGGGCTACCGAACCTACAATGAGCAGTTCTTC. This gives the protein CAISEPYSGYRTYNEQFF.

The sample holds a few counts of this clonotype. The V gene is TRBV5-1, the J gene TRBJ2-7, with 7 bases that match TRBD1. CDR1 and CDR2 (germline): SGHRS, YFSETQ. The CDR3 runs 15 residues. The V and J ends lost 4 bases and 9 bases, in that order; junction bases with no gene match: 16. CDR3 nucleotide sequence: TGCGCCAGCAGCCCCGGGACAGACACTTTTACGAGGCAGTACTTC. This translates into CASSPGTDTFTRQYF.

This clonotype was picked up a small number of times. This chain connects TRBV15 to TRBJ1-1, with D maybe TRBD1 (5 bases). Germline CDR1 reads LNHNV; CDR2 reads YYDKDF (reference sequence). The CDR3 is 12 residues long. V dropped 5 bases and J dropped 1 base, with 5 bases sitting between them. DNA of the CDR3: TGTGCCACCAGCCAGGGGAACACTGAAGCTTTCTTT. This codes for CATSQGNTEAFF.

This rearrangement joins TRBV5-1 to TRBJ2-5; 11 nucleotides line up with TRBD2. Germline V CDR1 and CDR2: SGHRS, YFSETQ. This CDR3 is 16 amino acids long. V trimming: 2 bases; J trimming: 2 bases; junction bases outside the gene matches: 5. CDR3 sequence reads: CASSFPLAGGQETQYF. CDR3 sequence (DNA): TGCGCCAGCAGCTTCCCCCTAGCGGGGGGACAAGAGACCCAGTACTTC.

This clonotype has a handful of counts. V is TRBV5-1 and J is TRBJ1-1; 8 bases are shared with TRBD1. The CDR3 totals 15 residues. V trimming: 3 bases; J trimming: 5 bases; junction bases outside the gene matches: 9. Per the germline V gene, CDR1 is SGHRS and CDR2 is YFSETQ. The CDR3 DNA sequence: TGCGCCAGCAGCTCTCTTGACAGGGGAGGTACTGAAGCTTTCTTT. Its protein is CASSSLDRGGTEAFF.

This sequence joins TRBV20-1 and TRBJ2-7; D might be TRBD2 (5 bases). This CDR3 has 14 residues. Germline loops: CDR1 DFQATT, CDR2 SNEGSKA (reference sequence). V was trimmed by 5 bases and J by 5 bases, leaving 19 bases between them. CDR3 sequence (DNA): TGCAGTGCTGTTCTAGAATCTATCGGGGACGAGCAGTACTTC. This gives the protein CSAVLESIGDEQYF.